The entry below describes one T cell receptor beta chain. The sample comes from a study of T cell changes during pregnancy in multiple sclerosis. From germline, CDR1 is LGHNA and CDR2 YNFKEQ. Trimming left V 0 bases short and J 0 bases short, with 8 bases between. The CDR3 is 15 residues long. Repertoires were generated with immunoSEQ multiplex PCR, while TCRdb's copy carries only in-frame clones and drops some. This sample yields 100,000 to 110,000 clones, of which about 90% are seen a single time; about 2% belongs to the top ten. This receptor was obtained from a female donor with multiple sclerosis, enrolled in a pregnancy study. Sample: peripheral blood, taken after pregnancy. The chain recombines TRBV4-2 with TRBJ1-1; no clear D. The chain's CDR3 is CASSQESVVNTEAFF. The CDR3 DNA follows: TGTGCCAGCAGCCAAGAGTCGGTGGTGAACACTGAAGCTTTCTTT.